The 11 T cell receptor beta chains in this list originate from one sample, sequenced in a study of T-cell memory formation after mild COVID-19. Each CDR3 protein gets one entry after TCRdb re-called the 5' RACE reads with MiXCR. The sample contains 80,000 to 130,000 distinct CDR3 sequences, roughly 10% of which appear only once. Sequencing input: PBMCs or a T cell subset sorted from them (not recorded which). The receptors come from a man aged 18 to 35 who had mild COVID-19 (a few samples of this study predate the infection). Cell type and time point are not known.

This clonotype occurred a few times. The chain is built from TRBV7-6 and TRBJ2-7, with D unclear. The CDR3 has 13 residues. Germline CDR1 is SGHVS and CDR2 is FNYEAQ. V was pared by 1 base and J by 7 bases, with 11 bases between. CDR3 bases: TGTGCCAGCAGCTTAGATGGGGTTGGTGAGCAGTACGTC. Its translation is CASSLDGVGEQYV.

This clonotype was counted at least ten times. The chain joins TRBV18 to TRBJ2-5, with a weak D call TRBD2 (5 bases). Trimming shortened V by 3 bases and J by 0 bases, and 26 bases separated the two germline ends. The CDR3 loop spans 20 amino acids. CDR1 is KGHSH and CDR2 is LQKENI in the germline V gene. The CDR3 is CASSPPPGRGFVGYQETQYF. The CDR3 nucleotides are TGTGCCAGCTCACCTCCACCGGGCCGAGGGTTTGTGGGGTACCAAGAGACCCAGTACTTC.

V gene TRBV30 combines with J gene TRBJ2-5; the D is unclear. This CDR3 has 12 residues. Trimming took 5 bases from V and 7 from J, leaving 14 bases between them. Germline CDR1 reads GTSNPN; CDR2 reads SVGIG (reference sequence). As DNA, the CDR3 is TGTGCCTGGGGAATTTTATCAGGGACCCAGTACTTC. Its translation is CAWGILSGTQYF.

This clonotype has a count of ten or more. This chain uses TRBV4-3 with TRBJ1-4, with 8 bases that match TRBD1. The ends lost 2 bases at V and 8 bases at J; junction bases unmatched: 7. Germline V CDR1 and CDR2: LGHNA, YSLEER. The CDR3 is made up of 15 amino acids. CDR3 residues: CASSQSLGTGEKLFF. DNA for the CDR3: TGCGCCAGCAGCCAATCGCTAGGGACAGGAGAAAAACTGTTTTTT.

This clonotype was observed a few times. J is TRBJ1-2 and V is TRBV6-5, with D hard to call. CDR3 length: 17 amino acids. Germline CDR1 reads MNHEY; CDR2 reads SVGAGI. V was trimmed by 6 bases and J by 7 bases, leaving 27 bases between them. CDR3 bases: TGTGCCAGCAGAACCCTTGTAAACGGTCGTGATGGTCGTGGCTACACCTTC. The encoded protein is CASRTLVNGRDGRGYTF.

The CDR3 sequence is CASSQAQSTGELFF. CDR3 coding DNA: TGTGCCAGCAGCCAAGCTCAGTCAACCGGGGAGCTGTTTTTT. V usage is TRBV14 and J usage is TRBJ2-2, with D hard to call. Germline loops: CDR1 SGHDN, CDR2 FVKESK. The CDR3 extends over 14 amino acids. The ends were cut back, 1 base at V and 5 bases at J, with 8 bases in the middle.

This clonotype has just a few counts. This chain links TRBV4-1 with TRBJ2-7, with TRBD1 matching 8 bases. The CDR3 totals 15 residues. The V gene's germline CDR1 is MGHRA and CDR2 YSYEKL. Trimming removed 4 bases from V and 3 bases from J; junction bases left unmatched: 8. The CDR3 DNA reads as TGCGCCAGCAGCCTCACATACACAGGGGGCTACGAGCAGTACGTC. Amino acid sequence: CASSLTYTGGYEQYV.

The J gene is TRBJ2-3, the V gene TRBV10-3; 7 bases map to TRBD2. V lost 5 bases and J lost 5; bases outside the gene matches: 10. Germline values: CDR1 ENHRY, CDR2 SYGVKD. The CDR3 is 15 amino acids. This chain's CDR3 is CAISRTRNEGDTQYF. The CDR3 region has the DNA TGTGCCATCAGTCGGACTAGAAATGAGGGAGATACGCAGTATTTT.

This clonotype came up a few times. The CDR3 sequence is CASSLWAEEKLFF. Written as DNA, the CDR3 is TGTGCCAGCAGTTTATGGGCTGAAGAAAAACTGTTTTTT. The chain has TRBV27 and TRBJ1-4; D call uncertain. CDR3 size: 13 residues. Trimming left V 1 base short and J 8 bases short, with 8 bases between. Germline V gene sequence: CDR1 MNHEY, CDR2 SMNVEV (reference sequence).

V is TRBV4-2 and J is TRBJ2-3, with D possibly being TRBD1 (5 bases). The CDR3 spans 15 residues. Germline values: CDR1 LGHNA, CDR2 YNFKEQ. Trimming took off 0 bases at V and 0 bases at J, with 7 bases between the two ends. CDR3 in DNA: TGTGCCAGCAGCCAAGAAGGGGCAAGCACAGATACGCAGTATTTT. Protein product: CASSQEGASTDTQYF.

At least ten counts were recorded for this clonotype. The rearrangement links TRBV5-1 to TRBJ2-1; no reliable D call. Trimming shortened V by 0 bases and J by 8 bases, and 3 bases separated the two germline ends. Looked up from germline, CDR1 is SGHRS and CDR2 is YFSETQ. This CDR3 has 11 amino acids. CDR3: CASSLGHEQFF. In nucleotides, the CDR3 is TGCGCCAGCAGCTTGGGGCATGAGCAGTTCTTC.